Listed below are T cell receptor beta chains from one sample, sequenced in a study of post-analysis software for immune sequencing data. TCRdb used MiXCR to reprocess the PCR reads, holding one entry per CDR3 protein. Of 400,000 to 500,000 distinct CDR3 sequences in the sample, 35% to 45% were seen once. Sequences were obtained from blood. The receptor set was obtained from a girl aged 2 to 9 with multiple sclerosis. CDR3s include the opening cysteine and the closing phenylalanine or tryptophan. A D gene is named only where the DNA matches it firmly. Clone size is given for some rows only: seen once, a few or many times, or a class if the clone is expanded.

v_call	j_call	d_call	clone_size	cdr3_nt	cdr3_aa
TRBV5-6	TRBJ1-2	NA	NA	TGTGCCAGCAGCCTCGGGGCGGGCTACACCTTC	CASSLGAGYTF
TRBV20-1	TRBJ2-3	NA	few	TGCAGTGCCAAAGCGGACAGAAGCACAGATACGCAGTATTTT	CSAKADRSTDTQYF
TRBV7-9	TRBJ2-1	NA	NA	TGTGCCAGCAGCTCCCCGGGACTGAGATACAATGAGCAGTTCTTC	CASSSPGLRYNEQFF
TRBV5-1	TRBJ2-7	NA	NA	TGCGCCAGCAGCCCCGGTGGAGGACGGACCTACGAGCAGTACTTC	CASSPGGGRTYEQYF
TRBV13	TRBJ1-4	NA	NA	TGTGCCAGCAGCTTAGGCCCAAGTCGGACAAATGAAAAACTGTTTTTT	CASSLGPSRTNEKLFF
TRBV6-5	TRBJ2-1	NA	few	TGTGCCAGCAGTCTCAACAGGGGAGGCCTAAATGAGCAGTTCTTC	CASSLNRGGLNEQFF
TRBV7-2	TRBJ1-2	NA	NA	TGTGCCAGCAGCTTATGGGAGGGGGACTATGGCTACACCTTC	CASSLWEGDYGYTF
TRBV28	TRBJ2-6	NA	NA	TGTGCCAGCAGGGGGGTGGCTGGGGCCAACGTCCTGACTTTC	CASRGVAGANVLTF
TRBV5-6	TRBJ2-1	NA	few	TGTGCCAGCAGTTACCGGCCGTCGGCAGCCTACAATGAGCAGTTCTTC	CASSYRPSAAYNEQFF
TRBV4-3	TRBJ2-6	NA	NA	TGCGCCAGCAGCCAAAGGACAGCCTCTGGGGCCAACGTCCTGACTTTC	CASSQRTASGANVLTF
TRBV20-1	TRBJ2-1	TRBD2	few	TGCAGTGCCAAACTCCCGGGACTAGCGGTTGAGCAGTTCTTC	CSAKLPGLAVEQFF
TRBV5-1	TRBJ1-6	NA	NA	TGCGCCAGCAGCCCCGAACCGGACAGACGACCGTCATCCCTCCACTTT	CASSPEPDRRPSSLHF
TRBV28	TRBJ1-2	TRBD1	few	TGTGCCAGCAGCCCAGGGACAGGCTTTAATGGCTACACCTTC	CASSPGTGFNGYTF
TRBV5-1	TRBJ1-5	TRBD1	NA	TGCGCCAGCAGCTTGAACAGTAGGACAGGGGCTTACAATCAGCCCCAGCATTTT	CASSLNSRTGAYNQPQHF
TRBV6-5	TRBJ1-1	NA	NA	TGTGCCAGCAGTTACTCGGCGGTCACAATGAACACTGAAGCTTTCTTT	CASSYSAVTMNTEAFF
TRBV7-3	TRBJ1-5	NA	NA	TGTGCCAGCAGCCCCGGACACCCAAACAATCAGCCCCAGCATTTT	CASSPGHPNNQPQHF
TRBV10-1	TRBJ2-1	NA	NA	TGCGCCAGCAGTGATTCAGGGATTCAGCGTGAGCAGTTCTTC	CASSDSGIQREQFF
TRBV27	TRBJ1-1	NA	NA	TGTGCCAGCAGTCCCACGACAGAGAACACTGAAGCTTTCTTT	CASSPTTENTEAFF
TRBV28	TRBJ2-3	NA	NA	TGTGCCAGCAGTTTCGAGGGGTCGGAGTTTGATACGCAGTATTTT	CASSFEGSEFDTQYF
TRBV27	TRBJ2-3	NA	NA	TGTGCCAGCAGCATATTTCAGGGGTCAGATACGCAGTATTTT	CASSIFQGSDTQYF
TRBV5-4	TRBJ2-1	NA	NA	TGTGCCAGCAGCTTGCGGTTCGGCTTTTATGGGAATGGGCAGTTCTTC	CASSLRFGFYGNGQFF
TRBV15	TRBJ2-5	TRBD2	few	TGTGCCACCAGCAGCGGGGGGTACCAAGAGACCCAGTACTTC	CATSSGGYQETQYF
TRBV6-5	TRBJ1-6	TRBD1	NA	TGTGCCAGCAGTTACTTTGGGGACAGGTACAATTCACCCCTCCACTTT	CASSYFGDRYNSPLHF
TRBV9	TRBJ2-7	TRBD1	NA	TGTGCCAGCGGCGTAGACAGGGGGTTCGAGCAGTACTTC	CASGVDRGFEQYF
TRBV28	TRBJ2-1	TRBD2	NA	TGTGCCAGCAGTCCCCGAGCGGCTAGCGGGGTAAATGAGCAGTTCTTC	CASSPRAASGVNEQFF
TRBV29-1	TRBJ2-7	TRBD1	NA	TGCAGCGTTAAAGTCGGGACAGGGGTCCACGAGCAGTACTTC	CSVKVGTGVHEQYF